The source of this TCR beta chain is a study of shared clonotypes between healthy human individuals. Study-wide results and caveats: Donor clonotype sharing was expected to depend on sequencing depth. For sorted subsets, rarefaction showed incomplete sequencing despite large depth.

CDR1 MDHEN and CDR2 SYDVKM come from the germline V gene. V lost 6 bases to trimming and J lost 10 bases; unmatched junction nucleotides: 14. The CDR3 runs to 15 residues. Terminally differentiated effector memory CD45RA+ cells were left out of the naive CD8 fraction, which was CD45RO-negative and positively selected for CCR7. Repertoires were generated with immunoSEQ multiplex PCR, while TCRdb's copy carries only in-frame clones and drops some. This sample has some 740,000 clones, with 85% to 95% found just once. In the case of this clone: Its target is not known.

The clonotype comes from a man aged 30 to 45 in good health. Source material: naive CD8+ T cells sorted from blood. The chain uses TRBV28 and TRBJ2-1; TRBD1 aligns across 8 bases. CDR3 loop: CASSLLVQGAGEQFF. The CDR3 DNA is TGTGCCAGCAGCTTACTCGTCCAGGGGGCCGGAGAGCAGTTCTTC.